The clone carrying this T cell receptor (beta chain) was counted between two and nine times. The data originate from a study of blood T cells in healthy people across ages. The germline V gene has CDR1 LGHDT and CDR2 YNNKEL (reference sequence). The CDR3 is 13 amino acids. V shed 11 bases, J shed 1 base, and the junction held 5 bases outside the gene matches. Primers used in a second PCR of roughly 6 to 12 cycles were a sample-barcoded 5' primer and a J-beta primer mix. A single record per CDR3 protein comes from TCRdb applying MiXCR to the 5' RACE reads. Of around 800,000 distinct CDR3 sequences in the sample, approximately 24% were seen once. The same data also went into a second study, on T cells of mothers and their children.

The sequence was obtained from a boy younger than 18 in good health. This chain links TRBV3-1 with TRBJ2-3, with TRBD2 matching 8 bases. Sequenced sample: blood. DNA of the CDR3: TGTGCCTCGGGAGGGAGGGGCACAGATACGCAGTATTTT. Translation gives CASGGRGTDTQYF.